This T cell receptor beta chain was captured in a study of beta chain features in type 1 diabetes. Sorting produced populations that all topped 95% purity. Points from the study as a whole: The influence of HLA type on TCRB rearrangement stayed undetermined. Diminished insertions and augmented deletions at VDJ junctions characterized type 1 diabetes patients. Compared with healthy donors, patients appeared to share more similar naive, central memory and regulatory TCRB repertoires.

Germline V gene sequence: CDR1 MNHNY, CDR2 SVGAGI (reference sequence). V lost 6 bases to trimming and J lost 6 bases; unmatched junction nucleotides: 6. The CDR3 runs 15 residues. This clone showed up just a few times. The antigen is unknown. Expressed TCRB transcripts were sequenced because the isolated RNA had all been reverse transcribed beforehand. Method: immunoSEQ multiplex PCR; TCRdb's copy keeps in-frame clones and lacks some. Of about 900,000 clones listed, 17% are singletons. The TCR originated in a woman younger than 30 in good health. Sample: naive CD4+ T cells from blood. This chain connects TRBV6-6 to TRBJ2-1; 12 bases agree with TRBD2. CDR3 in amino acids: CASRGLAGLGNEQFF. CDR3 coding DNA: TGTGCCAGCAGAGGACTAGCGGGATTGGGCAATGAGCAGTTCTTC.